The clone carrying this TCR beta chain occurred many times. As yet, its antigen is unknown. Described time point: newly diagnosed GD, antithyroid drugs for less than 3 months. TCR sequences were obtained from RNA taken from PBMCs. The data are from a study of regulatory T cells in long-lasting Graves disease. Across the study: Newly diagnosed Graves' patients took antithyroid drugs under 3 months.

Study results and caveats: Persistent Graves' patients showed reduced TCR diversity versus newly diagnosed patients. Public clonotype sharing was higher in persistent than newly diagnosed patients. Persistent disease was characterized by preferential usage of TRBV28, TRBJ1-2 and TRBJ2-5.

The germline V gene has CDR1 SGHRS and CDR2 YFSETQ. The junction had 15 bases not matched to a gene; V was cut back by 4 bases and J by 4 bases. The CDR3 covers 17 residues. Construction of TCR beta libraries relied on iRepertoire HTBI primers and on Arm-PCR targeting CDR3 regions. MiXCR, run by TCRdb on the multiplex PCR reads, gives a single entry per CDR3 protein. There are 200,000 to 250,000 distinct CDR3 sequences in the sample; just over 20% occur only once, and approximately 14% lies in the top ten. This clonotype was obtained from a female donor with Graves disease. The source material was peripheral blood mononuclear cells (PBMCs), sampled at new diagnosis, from a patient treated with antithyroid drugs. This rearrangement joins TRBV5-1 to TRBJ1-1; 8 bases are a match to TRBD1. The CDR3 sequence is CASSPGWGTTGATEAFF. The CDR3 DNA reads TGCGCCAGCAGCCCGGGGTGGGGAACGACAGGGGCCACTGAAGCTTTCTTT.